These T cell receptor beta chains were read from a single sample in a study of blood T cell repertoires in COVID-19. Libraries were prepared by immunoSEQ multiplex PCR; TCRdb keeps only in-frame clonotypes and omits some of them. The repertoire holds some 94,000 clones, with less than 75% as singletons. The specimen was peripheral blood. All receptors come from a woman aged 60-75 years in a cohort sampled during active or convalescent COVID-19. Each CDR3 is given with its conserved first and last residue. Each record gives: V gene, D gene, clone size, J gene, CDR3 protein, CDR3 DNA. D genes are given only for firm matches. Rows give clone size only sometimes, using once, few, many, or a class for an expanded clone.

v_call: TRBV5-4; d_call: TRBD1; clone_size: once; j_call: TRBJ2-2; cdr3_aa: CASRWDRVTGELFF; cdr3_nt: TGTGCCAGCAGGTGGGACAGGGTTACCGGGGAGCTGTTTTTT
v_call: TRBV7-2; d_call: NA; clone_size: NA; j_call: TRBJ2-7; cdr3_aa: CASSSPGLLGRSSYEQYF; cdr3_nt: TGTGCCAGCAGCTCCCCCGGACTCCTCGGTCGGAGCTCCTACGAGCAGTACTTC
v_call: TRBV3-1/TRBV3-2; d_call: NA; clone_size: NA; j_call: TRBJ1-3; cdr3_aa: CASSQQGSGNTIYF; cdr3_nt: TGTGCCAGCAGCCAACAGGGATCTGGAAACACCATATATTTT
v_call: TRBV9; d_call: TRBD2; clone_size: NA; j_call: TRBJ2-1; cdr3_aa: CASASQGAGEWVEQFF; cdr3_nt: TGTGCCAGCGCATCCCAAGGGGCGGGGGAATGGGTCGAGCAGTTCTTC
v_call: TRBV5-1; d_call: NA; clone_size: few; j_call: TRBJ1-6; cdr3_aa: CASSLLYDSQYNSPLHF; cdr3_nt: TGCGCCAGCAGCTTGTTGTATGATTCGCAGTATAATTCACCCCTCCACTTT
v_call: TRBV4-1; d_call: NA; clone_size: NA; j_call: TRBJ1-5; cdr3_aa: CASSFDSTNQPQHF; cdr3_nt: TGCGCCAGCAGCTTCGACAGTACCAATCAGCCCCAGCATTTT
v_call: TRBV3-1/TRBV3-2; d_call: NA; clone_size: few; j_call: TRBJ1-3; cdr3_aa: CASSQGTVDTIYF; cdr3_nt: TGTGCCAGCAGCCAAGGGACAGTAGACACCATATATTTT
v_call: TRBV5-4; d_call: NA; clone_size: once; j_call: TRBJ2-1; cdr3_aa: CASSRGSYNEQFF; cdr3_nt: TGTGCCAGCAGCCGCGGGTCCTACAATGAGCAGTTCTTC
v_call: TRBV9; d_call: TRBD2; clone_size: few; j_call: TRBJ2-2; cdr3_aa: CASSANIAGAGTGELFF; cdr3_nt: TGTGCCAGCAGCGCGAACATAGCGGGGGCGGGCACCGGGGAGCTGTTTTTT
v_call: TRBV10-3; d_call: TRBD1; clone_size: NA; j_call: TRBJ1-5; cdr3_aa: CAISGDRAQPQHF; cdr3_nt: TGTGCCATCAGCGGGGACAGGGCCCAGCCCCAGCATTTT
v_call: TRBV19; d_call: TRBD1; clone_size: few; j_call: TRBJ2-7; cdr3_aa: CASSRTGLTYEQYF; cdr3_nt: TGTGCCAGTAGTAGGACAGGGTTAACCTACGAGCAGTACTTC
v_call: TRBV3-1/TRBV3-2; d_call: NA; clone_size: NA; j_call: TRBJ2-7; cdr3_aa: CASSQESGLTYEQYF; cdr3_nt: TGTGCCAGCAGCCAAGAGTCAGGGCTAACCTACGAGCAGTACTTC
v_call: TRBV19; d_call: NA; clone_size: NA; j_call: TRBJ2-2; cdr3_aa: CASSIFGTANAGTGELFF; cdr3_nt: TGTGCCAGTAGTATATTCGGCACAGCCAATGCTGGCACCGGGGAGCTGTTTTTT
v_call: TRBV5-6; d_call: TRBD1; clone_size: NA; j_call: TRBJ1-1; cdr3_aa: CASSFGTGMNTEAFF; cdr3_nt: TGTGCCAGCAGCTTCGGGACAGGGATGAACACTGAAGCTTTCTTT
v_call: TRBV6-5; d_call: NA; clone_size: NA; j_call: TRBJ2-7; cdr3_aa: CASSYSDRGSYEQYF; cdr3_nt: TGTGCCAGCAGTTACTCGGATAGGGGATCCTACGAGCAGTACTTC
v_call: TRBV16; d_call: TRBD2; clone_size: NA; j_call: TRBJ2-7; cdr3_aa: CASSLRTSGVTGFHEQYF; cdr3_nt: TGTGCCAGCAGCCTTCGGACTAGCGGGGTAACAGGATTCCACGAGCAGTACTTC
v_call: TRBV7-2; d_call: TRBD2; clone_size: once; j_call: TRBJ2-3; cdr3_aa: CASSLGLAGGPDTQYF; cdr3_nt: TGTGCCAGCAGCTTAGGATTAGCGGGGGGGCCTGATACGCAGTATTTT
v_call: TRBV24-1; d_call: NA; clone_size: once; j_call: TRBJ2-5; cdr3_aa: CATSDKTRTALGAQYF; cdr3_nt: TGTGCCACCAGTGATAAGACTCGGACTGCCCTTGGGGCCCAGTACTTC
v_call: TRBV2; d_call: NA; clone_size: NA; j_call: TRBJ2-2; cdr3_aa: CASILGHAANTGELFF; cdr3_nt: TGTGCCAGCATCCTCGGACACGCCGCGAACACCGGGGAGCTGTTTTTT
v_call: TRBV5-8; d_call: TRBD1; clone_size: NA; j_call: TRBJ2-6; cdr3_aa: CASSLGTGTYFSGANVLTF; cdr3_nt: TGTGCCAGCAGCTTGGGGACAGGGACATACTTCTCTGGGGCCAACGTCCTGACTTTC
v_call: TRBV3-1/TRBV3-2; d_call: TRBD2; clone_size: NA; j_call: TRBJ2-3; cdr3_aa: CASSPEWTSGGTDTQYF; cdr3_nt: TGTGCCAGCAGCCCAGAATGGACTAGCGGGGGCACAGATACGCAGTATTTT
v_call: TRBV2; d_call: NA; clone_size: NA; j_call: TRBJ2-2; cdr3_aa: CASSRQATNTGELFF; cdr3_nt: TGTGCCAGCAGTAGACAGGCCACGAACACCGGGGAGCTGTTTTTT
v_call: TRBV3-1/TRBV3-2; d_call: TRBD1; clone_size: once; j_call: TRBJ2-7; cdr3_aa: CASSQGTAAGQGCHEQYF; cdr3_nt: TGTGCCAGCAGCCAAGGGACCGCCGCGGGACAGGGTTGCCACGAGCAGTACTTC
v_call: TRBV5-4; d_call: NA; clone_size: NA; j_call: TRBJ2-1; cdr3_aa: CASSLGTMGQFF; cdr3_nt: TGTGCCAGCAGCTTGGGGACTATGGGGCAGTTCTTC
v_call: TRBV2; d_call: NA; clone_size: NA; j_call: TRBJ2-7; cdr3_aa: CASSAVSYEQYF; cdr3_nt: TGTGCCAGCAGTGCGGTCTCCTACGAGCAGTACTTC
v_call: TRBV12-3/TRBV12-4; d_call: NA; clone_size: NA; j_call: TRBJ1-4; cdr3_aa: CASSLGGREKLFF; cdr3_nt: TGTGCCAGCAGCCTGGGGGGGCGGGAAAAACTGTTTTTT
v_call: TRBV18; d_call: NA; clone_size: NA; j_call: TRBJ1-6; cdr3_aa: CASSPPGGGKSYNSPLHF; cdr3_nt: TGTGCCAGCTCACCCCCGGGGGGGGGAAAATCCTATAATTCACCCCTCCACTTT
v_call: TRBV18; d_call: TRBD1; clone_size: NA; j_call: TRBJ1-5; cdr3_aa: CASSPDTGGGQPQHF; cdr3_nt: TGTGCCAGCTCACCCGATACAGGGGGCGGGCAGCCCCAGCATTTT
v_call: TRBV9; d_call: TRBD1; clone_size: once; j_call: TRBJ2-3; cdr3_aa: CASSPDRVYDTQYF; cdr3_nt: TGTGCCAGCTCACCTGACAGGGTATATGATACGCAGTATTTT
v_call: TRBV28; d_call: TRBD1; clone_size: NA; j_call: TRBJ1-5; cdr3_aa: CASRETGGFDQPQHF; cdr3_nt: TGTGCCAGCAGGGAGACAGGGGGCTTCGATCAGCCCCAGCATTTT
v_call: TRBV13; d_call: TRBD2; clone_size: few; j_call: TRBJ2-5; cdr3_aa: CASSSSGGARETQYF; cdr3_nt: TGTGCCAGCAGCTCTAGCGGGGGGGCTCGCGAGACCCAGTACTTC
v_call: TRBV18; d_call: TRBD1; clone_size: NA; j_call: TRBJ2-7; cdr3_aa: CASSHSAQGASNEQYF; cdr3_nt: TGTGCCAGCTCACATTCGGCACAGGGGGCCTCCAACGAGCAGTACTTC
v_call: TRBV7-2; d_call: NA; clone_size: NA; j_call: TRBJ1-4; cdr3_aa: CASSSLGRTTNEKLFF; cdr3_nt: TGTGCCAGCAGCTCCTTGGGGAGAACAACTAATGAAAAACTGTTTTTT
v_call: TRBV5-1; d_call: TRBD2; clone_size: NA; j_call: TRBJ2-3; cdr3_aa: CASSRLSTSGGTDTQYF; cdr3_nt: TGCGCCAGCAGCCGACTTTCGACTAGCGGGGGTACAGATACGCAGTATTTT
v_call: TRBV11-2; d_call: NA; clone_size: few; j_call: TRBJ2-3; cdr3_aa: CASSLGRGTDTQYF; cdr3_nt: TGTGCCAGCAGCTTAGGACGGGGCACAGATACGCAGTATTTT
v_call: TRBV6-5; d_call: NA; clone_size: NA; j_call: TRBJ1-2; cdr3_aa: CASKGGGIGYTF; cdr3_nt: TGTGCCAGCAAGGGGGGAGGGATCGGCTACACCTTC
v_call: TRBV5-4; d_call: TRBD2; clone_size: few; j_call: TRBJ2-5; cdr3_aa: CASSLDLAGGQETQYF; cdr3_nt: TGTGCCAGCAGCTTGGATTTGGCGGGGGGGCAGGAGACCCAGTACTTC
v_call: TRBV11-2; d_call: NA; clone_size: NA; j_call: TRBJ2-7; cdr3_aa: CASTVGTYQYF; cdr3_nt: TGTGCCAGCACCGTGGGGACATATCAGTACTTC
v_call: TRBV15; d_call: NA; clone_size: NA; j_call: TRBJ2-7; cdr3_aa: CATSRDPNVGWAFDEQYF; cdr3_nt: TGTGCCACCAGCAGAGATCCTAATGTTGGATGGGCCTTCGACGAGCAGTACTTC
v_call: TRBV19; d_call: NA; clone_size: NA; j_call: TRBJ1-1; cdr3_aa: CASRADRLNTEAFF; cdr3_nt: TGTGCCAGTAGAGCAGACAGATTGAACACTGAAGCTTTCTTT
v_call: TRBV20-1; d_call: NA; clone_size: NA; j_call: TRBJ2-7; cdr3_aa: CSASAGGAYEQYF; cdr3_nt: TGCAGTGCTAGTGCTGGGGGCGCCTACGAGCAGTACTTC
v_call: TRBV9; d_call: NA; clone_size: NA; j_call: TRBJ1-5; cdr3_aa: CASSVGVRQPQHF; cdr3_nt: TGTGCCAGCAGCGTAGGTGTCCGTCAGCCCCAGCATTTT
v_call: TRBV18; d_call: NA; clone_size: few; j_call: TRBJ2-5; cdr3_aa: CASSPRRGETQYF; cdr3_nt: TGTGCCAGCTCACCTAGGAGGGGTGAGACCCAGTACTTC
v_call: TRBV5-1; d_call: NA; clone_size: NA; j_call: TRBJ2-7; cdr3_aa: CASSFGQFLEQYF; cdr3_nt: TGCGCCAGCAGCTTCGGACAGTTTCTCGAGCAGTACTTC
v_call: TRBV15; d_call: NA; clone_size: NA; j_call: TRBJ1-4; cdr3_aa: CATSRRGEKLFF; cdr3_nt: TGTGCCACCAGCAGGCGGGGTGAAAAACTGTTTTTT
v_call: TRBV6-5; d_call: TRBD1; clone_size: NA; j_call: TRBJ2-7; cdr3_aa: CASSYGQVYEQYF; cdr3_nt: TGTGCCAGCAGTTACGGACAGGTATACGAGCAGTACTTC
v_call: TRBV7-6; d_call: TRBD1; clone_size: NA; j_call: TRBJ1-1; cdr3_aa: CASSLERGRTGGSEAFF; cdr3_nt: TGTGCCAGCAGCTTAGAAAGAGGGCGGACAGGGGGCAGTGAAGCTTTCTTT
v_call: TRBV28; d_call: NA; clone_size: NA; j_call: TRBJ1-1; cdr3_aa: CASTYSRWNTEAFF; cdr3_nt: TGTGCCAGCACCTACTCCCGGTGGAACACTGAAGCTTTCTTT
v_call: TRBV28; d_call: NA; clone_size: NA; j_call: TRBJ2-4; cdr3_aa: CASSWSGRNIQYF; cdr3_nt: TGTGCCAGCAGTTGGAGCGGCCGGAACATTCAGTACTTC
v_call: TRBV9; d_call: NA; clone_size: NA; j_call: TRBJ1-4; cdr3_aa: CASSVGYGNEKLFF; cdr3_nt: TGTGCCAGCAGCGTAGGGTACGGTAATGAAAAACTGTTTTTT
v_call: TRBV4-1; d_call: NA; clone_size: NA; j_call: TRBJ1-5; cdr3_aa: CASSPGPIGSQPQHF; cdr3_nt: TGCGCCAGCAGCCCAGGGCCAATTGGATCTCAGCCCCAGCATTTT